What follows are 7 T cell receptor beta chains derived from one specimen sequenced in a study of cytomegalovirus exposure and HLA in healthy donors (dated 2017 in TCRdb). Preparation of the library involved the immunoSEQ multiplex PCR assay. The multiplex PCR relied on a mix of 60 forward primers for TCR Vbeta segments and 13 reverse primers for TCR Jbeta segments. The table comes from immuneACCESS by way of TCRdb, which keeps in-frame sequences with V and J called. Part of the clones is missing from these tables; in studies checked, under half for an unresolved V gene and the rest for unknown reasons. This sample has 100,000 to 150,000 clones in its table, and approximately 74% of those were observed once. Approximately 7.2% of the sample is held by the ten biggest clonotypes. The sequenced sample was PBMCs. The receptors stem from a male donor in good health and CMV-seronegative.

The genes are TRBV7-9 and TRBJ1-1; tentative D call: TRBD1 (5 bases). V was shortened by 5 bases and J by 6 bases, with 13 bases between the two germline ends. The CDR3 contains 13 residues. The germline V gene has CDR1 SEHNR and CDR2 FQNEAQ (reference sequence). Written as DNA, the CDR3 is TGTGCCAGCAGCCTAGGGGCCGGGGCTGAAGCTTTCTTT. Protein product: CASSLGAGAEAFF.

The gene calls are TRBV6-1 and TRBJ2-2, with TRBD1 as a possible D gene (6 bases). V gave up 0 bases and J gave up 7 bases, with 12 bases separating them. The CDR3 contains 15 residues. The germline CDR1 and CDR2 sequences are MNHNS and SASEGT. The CDR3 here is CASSEASGAVGELFF. DNA for the CDR3: TGTGCCAGCAGTGAAGCATCAGGGGCGGTCGGGGAGCTGTTTTTT.

The chain carries TRBV5-5 and TRBJ2-7; 9 bases agree with TRBD2. With 4 bases clipped from V and 6 bases from J, the junction kept 14 bases outside the gene matches. Germline values: CDR1 SGHKS, CDR2 YYEKEE (reference sequence). The CDR3 covers 16 residues. CDR3 nucleotides: TGTGCCAGCAGCCCATTCGGCGGGGGGGCCGCGGGCGAGCAGTACTTC. This sequence encodes CASSPFGGGAAGEQYF.

This clone was found many times. The V call is TRBV14, the J call TRBJ1-5; no clear D. Trimming removed 3 bases from V and 6 bases from J, with 21 bases in between. The CDR3 runs to 17 residues. CDR1 and CDR2 from the germline V gene are SGHDN and FVKESK. The CDR3, as DNA: TGTGCCAGCAGCCATGTTTTTTCGACGGGTCCCCCTCAGCCCCAGCATTTT. It encodes CASSHVFSTGPPQPQHF.

This clone was observed a few times. The chain couples TRBV7-9 to TRBJ2-3, with 12 positions matching TRBD2. Germline-derived CDR1 and CDR2 are SEHNR and FQNEAQ (reference sequence). The CDR3 sequence is 15 residues long. V was clipped by 5 bases and J by 4 bases; unmatched bases: 4. The CDR3 sequence is CASSPSGGASDTQYF. CDR3 DNA: TGTGCCAGCAGCCCTAGCGGGGGGGCGTCAGATACGCAGTATTTT.

J is TRBJ1-3 and V is TRBV18; D gene ambiguous. The germline V and J ends were trimmed by 1 base and 0 bases, with 13 bases remaining between them. The germline gives CDR1 KGHSH, CDR2 LQKENI. The CDR3 length is 17 residues. The CDR3 reads CASSPQDSLVSGNTIYF. CDR3 coding DNA: TGTGCCAGCTCACCACAGGACTCCCTAGTCTCTGGAAACACCATATATTTT. The full variable domain, with the rest looked up from reference TRBV18 and TRBJ1-3, is NAGVMQNPRHLVRRRGQEARLRCSPMKGHSHVYWYRQLPEEGLKFMVYLQKENIIDESGMPKERFSAEFPKEGPSILRIQQVVRGDSAAYFCASSPQDSLVSGNTIYFGEGSWLTVV.

This clone was observed a few times. V gene TRBV7-6 combines with J gene TRBJ1-6; a weak D match, TRBD1 (6 bases). The CDR3 covers 13 residues. Trimming took off 5 bases at V and 8 bases at J, with 10 bases between the two ends. The germline V gene encodes CDR1 SGHVS and CDR2 FNYEAQ. The CDR3 protein is CASSVRQDSPLHF. The CDR3 DNA is TGTGCCAGCAGCGTAAGACAGGATTCACCCCTCCACTTT.